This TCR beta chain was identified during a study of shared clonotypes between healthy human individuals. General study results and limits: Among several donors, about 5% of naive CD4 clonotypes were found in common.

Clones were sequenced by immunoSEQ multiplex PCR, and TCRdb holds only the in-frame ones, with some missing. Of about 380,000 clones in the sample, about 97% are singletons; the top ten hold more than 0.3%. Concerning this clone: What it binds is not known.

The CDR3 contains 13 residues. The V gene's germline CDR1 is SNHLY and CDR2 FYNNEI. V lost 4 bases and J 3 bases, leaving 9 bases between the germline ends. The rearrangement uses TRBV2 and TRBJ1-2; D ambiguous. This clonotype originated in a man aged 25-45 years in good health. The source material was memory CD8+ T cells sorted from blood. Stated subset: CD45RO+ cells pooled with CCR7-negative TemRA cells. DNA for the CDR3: TGTGCCAGCAGTGTAATGGTTCACTATGGCTACACCTTC. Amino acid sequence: CASSVMVHYGYTF.